The present TCR beta chain was sequenced within a study of blood T cell repertoires in COVID-19. At the level of the study: T cells, B-cell-depleted T cells, or PBMCs provided the cDNA or gDNA that served as material.

In the study's own analysis: Amplification with reference gene primers provided the estimates of nucleated cell counts. Data came from immunoSEQ multiplex PCR; TCRdb stores just in-frame clones and leaves some out. V and J calls and clone size are given by that table; D and trimming were obtained from the DNA. The sample lists roughly 100,000 clones, approximately 77% occurring once. V dropped 0 bases and J dropped 7 bases, with 16 bases sitting between them. Per germline, CDR1 LGHDT and CDR2 YNNKEL (reference sequence). The CDR3 consists of 16 residues. The sample consisted of peripheral blood. The chain employs TRBV3-1 (or the pseudogene TRBV3-2) and TRBJ2-1, with D possibly being TRBD2 (6 bases). The sequence came from a woman of 80 years or more with acute or convalescent COVID-19. For the CDR3, the DNA is TGTGCCAGCAGCCAAGAGGAGGGGACCCTAAAAAATGAGCAGTTCTTC. Translation gives CASSQEEGTLKNEQFF.